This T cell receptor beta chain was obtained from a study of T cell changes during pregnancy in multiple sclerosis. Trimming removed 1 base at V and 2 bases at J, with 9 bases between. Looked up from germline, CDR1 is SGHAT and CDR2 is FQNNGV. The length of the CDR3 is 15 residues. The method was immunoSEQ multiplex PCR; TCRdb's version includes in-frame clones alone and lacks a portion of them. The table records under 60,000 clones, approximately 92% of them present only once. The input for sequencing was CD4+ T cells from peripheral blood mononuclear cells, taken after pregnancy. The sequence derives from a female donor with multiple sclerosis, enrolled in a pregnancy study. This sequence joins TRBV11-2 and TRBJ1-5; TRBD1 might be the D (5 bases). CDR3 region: CASSLGTIGNQPQHF. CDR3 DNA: TGTGCCAGCAGCTTAGGGACAATTGGCAATCAGCCCCAGCATTTT.